The T cell receptor (beta chain) described here comes from a study of blood T cell repertoires in COVID-19. V was pared by 7 bases and J by 2 bases, with 1 base of the junction left unmatched. Germline values: CDR1 LGHDT, CDR2 YNNKEL (reference sequence). The length of the CDR3 is 14 residues. Study processing details: Estimates of nucleated cell counts were drawn from the amplification of reference gene primers. The assay was immunoSEQ multiplex PCR, and TCRdb's table has in-frame clones only and misses some. V and J calls plus clone size are reproduced from that table; the DNA served to infer D and trimming. The sample lists some 95,000 clones; approximately 76% were seen once.

This receptor was taken from a man between 65 and 80 years old with acute or convalescent COVID-19. Sequences were obtained from peripheral blood. This chain connects TRBV3-1 (or the pseudogene TRBV3-2) to TRBJ2-7; 14 bases align to TRBD2. The CDR3 region is CASMTSGRAYEQYF. The CDR3 region has the DNA TGTGCCAGCATGACTAGCGGGAGGGCCTACGAGCAGTACTTC.